Shown below are 19 T cell receptor beta chains from a single sample sequenced in a study of HIV-infected patients and healthy controls. All unsorted peripheral T cells were captured because whole blood was used without fractionation. cDNA was made from approximately 500 ng RNA using alpha and beta constant primers. Each of the alpha and beta chains got its own library through chain-specific third strand synthesis with indices. TCRdb re-called the 5' RACE reads with MiXCR, one entry per CDR3 protein. In the table there are 17,000 or so distinct CDR3 sequences, 5.5% of which are singletons. The sequenced material came from blood. These receptors were taken from an adult in good health.

In regard to this clonotype: This may be a read error: a much more frequent sequence differs by one nucleotide. No conserved phenylalanine or tryptophan ends this CDR3, so it is likely a read error. This sequence joins TRBV29-1 and TRBJ2-7, with D possibly matching TRBD1 (6 bases). V was cut by 7 bases and J by 2 bases, with 12 bases left in between. This CDR3 contains 12 residues. CDR1 and CDR2 (germline): SQVTM, ANQGSEA. The CDR3: CSARDTTYEQYS. CDR3 nucleotide sequence: TGCAGCGCCCGGGACACCACCTACGAGCAGTACTCC.

This clonotype was observed many times. The gene calls are TRBV15 and TRBJ2-7, with D possibly being TRBD1 (6 bases). V shed 0 bases and J shed 2 bases, with 14 bases lying between them. This CDR3 is built from 16 residues. Looked up from germline, CDR1 is LNHNV and CDR2 is YYDKDF (reference sequence). The CDR3 spells CATSRELGALTYEQYF. The CDR3 nucleotides are TGTGCCACCAGCAGAGAGTTGGGGGCCCTCACCTACGAGCAGTACTTC.

This clonotype counts as medium-sized. The chain couples TRBV9 to TRBJ1-1; 7 bases match TRBD1. There are 11 residues in the CDR3. Germline V gene lookup returns CDR1 SGDLS and CDR2 YYNGEE. The V gene end was trimmed by 3 bases and the J gene end by 7 bases; junction bases not matched to a gene: 0. The CDR3 DNA follows: TGTGCCAGCAGCGACAGGGGTGAAGCTTTCTTT. This sequence encodes CASSDRGEAFF.

V and J are TRBV7-2 and TRBJ1-4; D uncertain. The ends were cut back, 4 bases at V and 8 bases at J, with 11 bases in the middle. The CDR3 has 13 amino acids. Germline lookup yields CDR1 SGHTA and CDR2 FQGNSA. The CDR3 DNA is TGTGCCAGCAGCTCAGAGTACGGGGAAAAACTGTTTTTT. Translating it yields CASSSEYGEKLFF.

This clonotype was observed many times. In nucleotides, the CDR3 is TGTGCCAGCAGCTCTATGGGCACTGAAGCTTTCTTT. Residues: CASSSMGTEAFF. This rearrangement joins TRBV27 to TRBJ1-1; unclear D gene. There are 12 residues in the CDR3. Germline CDR1 is MNHEY and CDR2 is SMNVEV (reference sequence). Trimming left V 6 bases short and J 4 bases short, with 9 bases between.

This clonotype was detected many times. The chain recombines TRBV9 with TRBJ2-2; TRBD1 might be the D (5 bases). Germline CDR1 is SGDLS and CDR2 is YYNGEE. Trimming took 4 bases from V and 6 from J, leaving 16 bases between them. This CDR3 spans 15 amino acids. The CDR3 loop reads CASSRSIAGSGELFF. CDR3 DNA sequence: TGTGCCAGCAGCCGATCAATAGCAGGGTCCGGGGAGCTGTTTTTT. Drawing the rest from reference TRBV9 and TRBJ2-2, the complete variable domain is DSGVTQTPKHLITATGQRVTLRCSPRSGDLSVYWYQQSLDQGLQFLIQYYNGEERAKGNILERFSAQQFPDLHSELNLSSLELGDSALYFCASSRSIAGSGELFFGEGSRLTVL.

This clonotype is medium-sized. This chain uses TRBV23-1 with TRBJ2-7, with 8 positions matching TRBD1. TRBV23-1 is designated an ORF whose function remains uncertain. J was trimmed by 5 bases and V by 4 bases; bases with no gene match: 10. This CDR3 is 15 amino acids long. Written as DNA, the CDR3 is TGCGCCAGCAGTCGCGACAGGGGTGTGGTCCACGAGCAGTACTTC. Amino acids: CASSRDRGVVHEQYF.

This clonotype was detected a few times. The chain links TRBV14 to TRBJ2-6; D assignment may be TRBD1 or TRBD2 (5 bases each). The germline CDR1 and CDR2 sequences are SGHDN and FVKESK. The CDR3 length is 13 residues. In nucleotides, the CDR3 is TGTGCGACGGGGCTTAGTGGGGCCAACGTCCTGACTTTC. Translating it yields CATGLSGANVLTF. Filled out from reference TRBV14 and TRBJ2-6, the complete variable domain reads EAGVTQFPSHSVIEKGQTVTLRCDPISGHDNLYWYRRVMGKEIKFLLHFVKESKQDESGMPNNRFLAERTGGTYSTLKVQPAELEDSGVYFCATGLSGANVLTFGAGSRLTVL.

This clonotype was recorded many times. Here the CDR3 DNA reads TGTGCCAGCAGCTTTTGGGGGAGCCGAGATCAGCCCCAGCATTTT. Translation gives CASSFWGSRDQPQHF. The rearrangement links TRBV5-4 to TRBJ1-5, with a weak D call TRBD1 (5 bases). CDR1 SGHNT and CDR2 YYREEE come from the germline V gene (reference sequence). CDR3 length equals 15 residues. V lost 2 bases and J 5 bases, leaving 14 bases between the germline ends.

Ten or more counts support this clonotype. The chain links TRBV5-4 to TRBJ1-2; 10 positions agree with TRBD1. From germline, CDR1 is SGHNT and CDR2 YYREEE (reference sequence). V shed 4 bases and J 5 bases; nucleotides not matched to a gene: 8. CDR3 length equals 15 residues. This chain's CDR3 is CASSADRGLGYGYTF. CDR3 sequence (DNA): TGTGCCAGCAGCGCTGACAGGGGGCTAGGATATGGCTACACCTTC.

This clonotype appeared many times. This chain uses TRBV7-9 with TRBJ2-7; D is perhaps TRBD1 or TRBD2 (5 bases each). Germline V lookup: CDR1 SEHNR, CDR2 FQNEAQ (reference sequence). The CDR3 has 14 amino acids. V was shortened by 0 bases and J by 6 bases, with 12 bases between the two germline ends. CDR3: CASSLAVQGAEQYF. In DNA form, the CDR3 reads TGTGCCAGCAGCTTAGCGGTCCAGGGAGCCGAGCAGTACTTC.

This clonotype has at least ten counts. This rearrangement joins TRBV10-3 to TRBJ1-5, with a tentative D call TRBD1 (5 bases). The V end was cut by 3 bases, the J end by 2 bases, with 5 bases between. The CDR3 is 13 amino acids. Germline V lookup: CDR1 ENHRY, CDR2 SYGVKD. This CDR3 is CAISDRGNQPQHF. The CDR3 DNA follows: TGTGCCATCAGTGACAGGGGCAATCAGCCCCAGCATTTT.

This clonotype was observed many times. This chain joins TRBV6-5 and TRBJ1-1; 11 positions agree with TRBD1. The CDR3 is 16 amino acids. The V and J ends lost 2 bases and 5 bases, in that order; junction bases with no gene match: 7. Germline assignment: CDR1 MNHEY and CDR2 SVGAGI. CDR3 loop: CASSYRDRGIRTEAFF. In DNA form, the CDR3 reads TGTGCCAGCAGTTACCGGGACAGGGGGATTCGGACTGAAGCTTTCTTT.

This chain connects TRBV28 to TRBJ2-3; 8 bases are a match to TRBD1. From germline, CDR1 is MDHEN and CDR2 SYDVKM. The CDR3 has 14 residues. V lost 7 bases and J lost 5; bases outside the gene matches: 8. The CDR3: CASTSTGARDTQYF. The CDR3 DNA is TGTGCCAGCACCTCGACAGGGGCGAGAGATACGCAGTATTTT.

This clonotype was seen many times. The chain uses TRBV4-3 and TRBJ2-3, with 8 bases fitting TRBD1. The V and J ends lost 0 bases and 4 bases, in that order; junction bases with no gene match: 9. Germline lookup yields CDR1 LGHNA and CDR2 YSLEER. This CDR3 is 17 amino acids long. CDR3 in amino acids: CASSQEGIQGASDTQYF. As DNA, the CDR3 is TGCGCCAGCAGCCAAGAGGGAATCCAGGGGGCCTCAGATACGCAGTATTTT.

This clonotype showed up many times. V gene TRBV2 combines with J gene TRBJ1-4, with no clear D. V lost 3 bases, J lost 5 bases, and 13 bases lay in between. CDR1 and CDR2 (germline): SNHLY, FYNNEI. The CDR3 sequence is 15 residues long. The CDR3 sequence: CASSDDGNQNEKLFF. The CDR3 DNA reads TGTGCCAGCAGTGACGATGGCAACCAGAATGAAAAACTGTTTTTT.

This clonotype showed up many times. This rearrangement joins TRBV5-1 to TRBJ2-7; D may be TRBD2 (6 bases). In germline, CDR1 is SGHRS, CDR2 YFSETQ. The CDR3 runs 15 residues. The ends were cut back, 1 base at V and 2 bases at J, with 13 bases in the middle. This chain's CDR3 is CASSLRRDPTYEQYF. Here the CDR3 DNA reads TGCGCCAGCAGCTTGAGGAGGGACCCTACCTACGAGCAGTACTTC.

By proportion, this clonotype is medium-sized. The V call is TRBV5-6, the J call TRBJ2-3; the D gene is possibly TRBD2 (6 bases). The CDR3 loop spans 16 amino acids. In germline, CDR1 is SGHDT, CDR2 YYEEEE. Deletions cut 0 bases from V and 0 bases from J, with 11 bases between. CDR3 sequence: CASSLEVGGSTDTQYF. The CDR3 bases are TGTGCCAGCAGCTTGGAGGTCGGGGGAAGCACAGATACGCAGTATTTT.

This clonotype was observed at least ten times. V gene TRBV7-2 combines with J gene TRBJ2-2; perhaps TRBD1 as D (6 bases). The CDR3 is 15 residues long. Per the germline V gene, CDR1 is SGHTA and CDR2 is FQGNSA. The germline V and J ends were trimmed by 1 base and 5 bases, with 11 bases remaining between them. CDR3 DNA sequence: TGTGCCAGCAGCTTAGACAGGGTCGGAACCGGGGAGCTGTTTTTT. Encoded protein: CASSLDRVGTGELFF.